This T cell receptor (beta chain) is from a study of neurological immune-mediated disorders (dated by TCRdb to between 2018 and 2021). Notes on the research overall: Peripheral blood TCR-beta repertoires from patients with HTLV-I-associated myelopathy (HAM/TSP), patients with multiple sclerosis, and healthy controls were compared in the study using UMI-based sequencing. Alongside PBMC samples, the set of some 100 TCR-beta libraries contained longitudinal samples, technical triplicates, and paired CD4+ and CD8+ T-cell subsets that had been sorted. Of the approximately 65 subjects in the cohort, around 15 were HAM/TSP patients, approximately 34 were multiple sclerosis patients, and about 20 were healthy controls. Broader findings and caveats from the paper: TCR clonal expansion was greatest in HAM/TSP patients and smallest in MS patients, who ranked below even healthy controls. No identical CDR3 amino acid sequences were shared among expanded clones across subjects, suggesting private TCR-beta repertoires in all groups.

The CDR3, cysteine through phenylalanine, is 17 amino acids long. The read is trimmed to its CDR3 DNA, 51 bases read in frame from base 1. Sequences MRHNA (CDR1) and SNTAGT (CDR2) are obtained from the germline V gene. Notes on this clonotype: Its recognized antigen is unknown. Its ends do not fully match the called genes, so a read error is possible.

The healthy controls were volunteers from a blood bank in Maryland, USA. For the unsorted PBMC libraries, 2 million PBMCs were stored in RNAlater at -80 degrees C until RNA extraction and were used to generate the libraries. Peripheral blood was subjected to Ficoll-Hypaque density gradient centrifugation to isolate PBMCs, which were then cryopreserved in liquid nitrogen. cDNA was synthesized by template-switch 5'RACE using a primer with a 10-nucleotide random unique molecular identifier that tagged each TCR transcript. Every sequencing run covered 15-18 subjects and yielded more than 170 million TCR-beta sequences. The RNeasy kit was used for extraction of total RNA. The KAPA Real-time Library Amplification kit was used to amplify TCR-beta VDJ regions with primers targeting the TCR constant region and the 5'RACE anchor. A first PCR added sample indexes and Illumina adaptors, after which a second PCR increased the library yield. After Ampure bead purification, the roughly 650 bp TCR product was size-selected on a 2% E-gel SizeSelection system. Before pooling, libraries had their quality checked on a Bioanalyzer, their concentration measured with Qubit, and their quantity determined with the Kapa Library Quantification kit. Paired-end 2 x 150 bp sequencing of the libraries was performed on an Illumina HiSeq 2500. To increase sequence diversity, roughly 24-30% phiX was spiked into each library pool. Under the source paper's analysis protocol: Quality-filtered reads were processed with the UMI-based MiGEC pipeline, and over 85% of raw TCR sequences were removed by the MiGEC pipeline during error correction. IMGT germline references were used for alignment of VDJ genes, and clonotypes were defined by a unique CDR3 amino acid sequence together with V-J genes. Clonal expansion, Shannon diversity, and CDR3 relatedness (CalcPairwiseDistances, ClusterSamples) were evaluated with VDJtools, and phylogenetic trees were built with CLCbio workbench. Using coefficient-of-variation modelling across technical triplicates, the study counted a clone as expanded if it had at least 8 unique UMIs. TCRdb reprocessed the public reads (quality trimming at Q25 with fastp, clone calling with MiXCR) and kept in-frame beta chains. Identical CDR3 protein sequences are pooled into one entry, listed with their most common genes and DNA. The V and J calls here are based on TCRdb, not the publication. In this sample the table shows about 79,000 distinct CDR3 sequences, roughly 15% of which occur a single time. The ten largest clones capture approximately 6.8% of the sample.

This clonotype was sampled from a woman in her forties or fifties in good health. Sequencing was done on a sample of PBMCs. The chain is encoded by TRBV6-4 joined to TRBJ2-5; TRBD2 matches 9 bases in the middle. The CDR3 loop reads CASSHSPTSGNGGTQYF. The sequenced DNA: TGTGCCAGCAGTCACTCGCCGACTAGCGGTAATGGAGGGACCCAGTACTTC.